The 21 T cell receptor beta chains in this list originate from one sample, sequenced in a study of blood T cells in healthy people across ages. Next came a second PCR, run for about 6 to 11 cycles, which used a sample-barcoded 5' primer along with a J-beta primer mix. Each CDR3 protein gets one entry after TCRdb re-called the 5' RACE reads with MiXCR. The table includes 1.8 million or so distinct CDR3 sequences, 39% detected once. The material sequenced was blood. The receptors here all came from a human donor in good health.

The rearrangement joins TRBV9 to TRBJ1-1; the D is unclear. CDR1 SGDLS and CDR2 YYNGEE come from the germline V gene. This CDR3 is built from 12 residues. The germline V and J ends were trimmed by 0 bases and 3 bases, with 3 bases remaining between them. DNA of the CDR3: TGTGCCAGCAGCGTAGGAGACACTGAAGCTTTCTTT. Its protein is CASSVGDTEAFF.

The chain carries TRBV29-1 and TRBJ2-1; D unclear. The CDR3 is made up of 12 amino acids. Germline V gene data show CDR1 as SQVTM and CDR2 as ANQGSEA. The V gene lost 6 bases and the J gene lost 6 bases, with 12 bases spanning the gap. The CDR3 is CSVAKNTNEQFF. In nucleotides, the CDR3 is TGCAGCGTGGCAAAAAACACCAATGAGCAGTTCTTC.

As to this clonotype: No conserved phenylalanine or tryptophan is present at the end of the CDR3, so a read error is the likely explanation. The V and J genes are TRBV30 and TRBJ1-2, with D perhaps TRBD1 (5 bases). This CDR3 comprises 10 residues. Germline assignment: CDR1 GTSNPN and CDR2 SVGIG (reference sequence). Between the trimmed V and J ends, which lost 3 bases and 6 bases, there was a span of 5 bases. For the CDR3, the DNA is TGTGCCTGGAGAGGGGATGGCTACACCTGC. Its protein is CAWRGDGYTC.

The V call is TRBV7-2, the J call TRBJ2-3, with D uncertain. The CDR3 loop spans 14 amino acids. The V end lost 5 bases, the J end lost 0 bases, and 9 bases lay between the germline ends. The germline V gene encodes CDR1 SGHTA and CDR2 FQGNSA. CDR3 loop: CASSQLPSTDTQYF. The CDR3 DNA follows: TGTGCCAGCAGCCAACTACCCAGCACAGATACGCAGTATTTT.

This chain connects TRBV11-1 to TRBJ2-1, with D perhaps TRBD1 (5 bases). The ends were cut back, 5 bases at V and 5 bases at J, with 13 bases in the middle. Germline CDR1 reads SGHAT; CDR2 reads FQDESV (reference sequence). The CDR3 is 14 residues long. The CDR3 here is CASSRSQTDNEQFF. The DNA for the CDR3 is TGTGCCAGCAGCCGTAGTCAGACAGACAATGAGCAGTTCTTC.

The chain joins TRBV20-1 to TRBJ2-5; D is possibly TRBD1 or TRBD2 (5 bases each). The length of the CDR3 is 12 residues. Germline CDR1 is DFQATT and CDR2 is SNEGSKA (reference sequence). Trimming removed 6 bases at V and 4 bases at J, with 12 bases between. The CDR3 loop reads CSATGTPETQYF. CDR3 coding DNA: TGCAGTGCGACCGGGACCCCAGAGACCCAGTACTTC.

This chain links TRBV6-6 with TRBJ2-7; TRBD1 aligns across 7 bases. Germline V gene sequence: CDR1 MNHNY, CDR2 SVGAGI (reference sequence). The CDR3 length is 14 residues. Trimming cost V 5 bases and J 1 base; bases outside gene matches: 5. Written as DNA, the CDR3 is TGTGCCAGCAGTAACAGGGGTCCATCCTACGAGCAGTACTTC. Protein: CASSNRGPSYEQYF.

CDR3 protein: CASGLDRRGYTF. CDR3 DNA: TGTGCCAGTGGCTTAGATCGTCGCGGCTACACCTTC. The V gene is TRBV11-2, the J gene TRBJ1-2; D gene uncertain. V lost 9 bases to trimming and J lost 8 bases, with 16 bases between them. The CDR3 covers 12 residues. Germline V gene sequence: CDR1 SGHAT, CDR2 FQNNGV.

CDR3 coding DNA: TGCAGTGCACTCGGTAGAGGGGGCAAGGCTGAAGCTTTCTTT. Protein product: CSALGRGGKAEAFF. The chain joins TRBV20-1 to TRBJ1-1; 7 positions match TRBD1. Germline CDR1 reads DFQATT; CDR2 reads SNEGSKA (reference sequence). The CDR3 runs to 14 residues. With V trimmed by 6 bases and J by 6 bases, 13 bases remained unmatched.

This clonotype has only a few counts. This chain joins TRBV20-1 and TRBJ2-5, with no clear D. V was clipped by 3 bases and J by 2 bases, with 13 bases between them. Per germline, CDR1 DFQATT and CDR2 SNEGSKA (reference sequence). The CDR3 contains 14 residues. CDR3 sequence reads: CSASAGRHQETQYF. The CDR3 DNA is TGCAGTGCTAGTGCAGGTCGACATCAAGAGACCCAGTACTTC.

The chain has TRBV5-1 and TRBJ2-3; no clear D gene. V was cut by 0 bases and J by 2 bases, with 10 bases left in between. The V gene's germline CDR1 is SGHRS and CDR2 YFSETQ. This CDR3 comprises 15 residues. The CDR3 region has the DNA TGCGCCAGCAGCTTGGACACCAAAAACACAGATACGCAGTATTTT. Its protein product is CASSLDTKNTDTQYF.

The chain joins TRBV29-1 to TRBJ2-1, with 8 bases lining up with TRBD1. V dropped 0 bases and J dropped 1; count of bases not matched to a gene: 5. The germline gives CDR1 SQVTM, CDR2 ANQGSEA. The CDR3 length is 16 residues. The CDR3 region is CSVEEGRGQSYNEQFF. CDR3 nucleotides: TGCAGCGTTGAAGAGGGCAGGGGGCAGTCCTACAATGAGCAGTTCTTC.

J is TRBJ1-2 and V is TRBV9; TRBD1 might be the D (6 bases). The germline V and J ends were trimmed by 5 bases and 4 bases, with 18 bases remaining between them. CDR3 length: 15 amino acids. From germline, CDR1 is SGDLS and CDR2 YYNGEE. CDR3 in amino acids: CASSGGALNLYGYTF. DNA of the CDR3: TGTGCCAGCAGTGGGGGGGCTCTGAACCTCTATGGCTACACCTTC.

This clonotype was detected a few times. This rearrangement joins TRBV2 to TRBJ2-7; D is undetermined. The CDR3 has 16 residues. V was cut by 7 bases and J by 0 bases, with 19 bases left in between. Looked up from germline, CDR1 is SNHLY and CDR2 is FYNNEI. CDR3 sequence (DNA): TGTGCCAGCACCCTTCTCCCTTCAGACGGCTCCTACGAGCAGTACTTC. Translated, it gives CASTLLPSDGSYEQYF.

The rearrangement uses TRBV20-1 and TRBJ1-2; the match to TRBD1 covers 8 bases. Germline V gene data show CDR1 as DFQATT and CDR2 as SNEGSKA (reference sequence). This CDR3 has 15 amino acids. V shed 2 bases, J shed 2 bases, and the junction held 7 bases outside the gene matches. The CDR3 bases are TGCAGTGCTAGACGGACAGGGATCAGGAACTATGGCTACACCTTC. As protein: CSARRTGIRNYGYTF.

This clonotype was observed a few times. This sequence joins TRBV7-2 and TRBJ2-5, with a possible D match to TRBD2 (7 bases). CDR1 is SGHTA, CDR2 FQGNSA, per germline. Trimming pared 6 bases from V and 4 bases from J, leaving 18 bases between. The CDR3 contains 15 residues. This chain's CDR3 is CASRNQRGAGETQYF. The CDR3 region has the DNA TGTGCCAGCAGAAACCAACGGGGGGCGGGAGAGACCCAGTACTTC.

This sequence joins TRBV19 and TRBJ1-2, with D possibly matching TRBD1 (6 bases). Germline CDR1 is LNHDA and CDR2 is SQIVND (reference sequence). This CDR3 is built from 14 residues. V gave up 7 bases and J gave up 3 bases, with 15 bases separating them. CDR3: CASKRGRGDYGYTF. In nucleotides, the CDR3 is TGTGCCAGTAAAAGGGGCAGGGGAGACTATGGCTACACCTTC.

This clonotype was seen a few times. The J gene is TRBJ2-1, the V gene TRBV20-1, with 15 bases aligning to TRBD2. The CDR3 consists of 17 residues. Looked up from germline, CDR1 is DFQATT and CDR2 is SNEGSKA (reference sequence). V lost 5 bases and J lost 0; bases outside the gene matches: 5. CDR3 DNA: TGCAGTGCTGCCGGGACTAGCGGGGGGCACTCCTACAATGAGCAGTTCTTC. Translated, it gives CSAAGTSGGHSYNEQFF.

This clonotype was detected only a few times. The chain combines TRBV7-2 with TRBJ2-4; unclear D gene. The DNA end is a closer match to TRBJ2-5, so the J assignment may be wrong. This CDR3 has 14 amino acids. Germline V lookup: CDR1 SGHTA, CDR2 FQGNSA. The CDR3 sequence is CASSPVSGTETQYF. CDR3 coding DNA: TGTGCCAGCAGCCCCGTCTCCGGAACTGAGACCCAGTACTTC.

This chain joins TRBV3-1 and TRBJ2-3; the match to TRBD1 covers 7 bases. Unmatched junction bases numbered 10, after V lost 7 bases and J lost 6 bases. Germline CDR1 LGHDT, CDR2 YNNKEL (reference sequence). CDR3 length equals 14 residues. In DNA form, the CDR3 reads TGTGCCAGCACCCCCGAGGGGGCCAGGGATACGCAGTATTTT. Protein sequence: CASTPEGARDTQYF.

Comment on this clonotype: The junction departs from germline at one end; a sequencing error may be responsible. The chain recombines TRBV27 with TRBJ2-5; D gene unclear. Germline V CDR1 and CDR2: MNHEY, SMNVEV (reference sequence). The length of the CDR3 is 17 residues. The chain's CDR3 is CTSSPIPGPFYGETQYF. CDR3 nucleotides: TGTACCAGCAGTCCAATCCCCGGCCCCTTTTATGGAGAGACCCAGTACTTC.